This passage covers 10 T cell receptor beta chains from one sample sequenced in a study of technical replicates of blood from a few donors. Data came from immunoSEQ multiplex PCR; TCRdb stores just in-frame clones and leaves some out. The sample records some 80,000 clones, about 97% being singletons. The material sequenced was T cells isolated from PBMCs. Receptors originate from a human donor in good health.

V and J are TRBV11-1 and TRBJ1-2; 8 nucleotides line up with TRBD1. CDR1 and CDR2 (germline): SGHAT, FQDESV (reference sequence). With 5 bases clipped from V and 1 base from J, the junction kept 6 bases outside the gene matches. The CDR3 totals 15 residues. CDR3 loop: CASSAGGSINYGYTF. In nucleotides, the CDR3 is TGTGCCAGCAGCGCAGGGGGCTCGATTAACTATGGCTACACCTTC.

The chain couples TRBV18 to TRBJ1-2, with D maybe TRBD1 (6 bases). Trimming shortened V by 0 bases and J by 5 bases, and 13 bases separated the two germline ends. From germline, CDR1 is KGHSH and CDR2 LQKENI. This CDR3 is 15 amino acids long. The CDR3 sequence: CASSPPNREGYGYTF. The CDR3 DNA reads TGTGCCAGCTCACCACCGAACAGGGAAGGATATGGCTACACCTTC.

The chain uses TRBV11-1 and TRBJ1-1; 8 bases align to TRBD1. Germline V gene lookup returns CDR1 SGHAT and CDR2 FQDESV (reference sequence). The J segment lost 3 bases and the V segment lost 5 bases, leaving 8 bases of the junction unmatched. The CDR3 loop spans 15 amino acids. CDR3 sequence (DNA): TGTGCCAGCAGCCTAGACAGGGGCTCTTACACTGAAGCTTTCTTT. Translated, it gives CASSLDRGSYTEAFF.

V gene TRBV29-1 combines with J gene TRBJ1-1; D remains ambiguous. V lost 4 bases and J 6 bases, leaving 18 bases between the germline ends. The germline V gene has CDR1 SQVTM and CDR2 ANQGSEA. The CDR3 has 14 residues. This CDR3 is CSVAPRGPSSEAFF. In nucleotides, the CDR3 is TGCAGCGTTGCCCCCAGAGGGCCCTCGTCTGAAGCTTTCTTT.

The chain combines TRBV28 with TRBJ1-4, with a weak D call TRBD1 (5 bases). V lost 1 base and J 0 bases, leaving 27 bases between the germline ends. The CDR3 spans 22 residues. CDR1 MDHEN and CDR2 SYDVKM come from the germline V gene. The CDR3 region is CASSLSKPLMSLGGATNEKLFF. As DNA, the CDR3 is TGTGCCAGCAGTTTATCAAAACCCCTTATGTCTCTGGGGGGTGCAACTAATGAAAAACTGTTTTTT.

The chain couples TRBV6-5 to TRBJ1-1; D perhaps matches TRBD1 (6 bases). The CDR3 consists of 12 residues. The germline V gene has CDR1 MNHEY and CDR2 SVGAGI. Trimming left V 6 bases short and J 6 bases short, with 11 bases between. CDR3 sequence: CASRRQASEAFF. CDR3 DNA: TGTGCCAGCAGGAGACAGGCATCTGAAGCTTTCTTT.

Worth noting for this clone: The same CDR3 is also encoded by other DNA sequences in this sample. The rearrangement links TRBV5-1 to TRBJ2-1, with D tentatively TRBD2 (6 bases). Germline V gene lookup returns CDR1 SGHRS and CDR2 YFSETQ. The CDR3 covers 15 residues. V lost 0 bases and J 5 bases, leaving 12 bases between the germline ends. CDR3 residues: CASSLGGGRDNEQFF. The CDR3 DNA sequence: TGCGCCAGCAGCTTGGGGGGAGGAAGAGACAATGAGCAGTTCTTC.

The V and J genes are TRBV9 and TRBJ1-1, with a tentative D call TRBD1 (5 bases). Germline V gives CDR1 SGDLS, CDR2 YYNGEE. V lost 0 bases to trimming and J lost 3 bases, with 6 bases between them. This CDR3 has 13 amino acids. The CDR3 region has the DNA TGTGCCAGCAGCGTAGGACAGTACACTGAAGCTTTCTTT. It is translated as CASSVGQYTEAFF.

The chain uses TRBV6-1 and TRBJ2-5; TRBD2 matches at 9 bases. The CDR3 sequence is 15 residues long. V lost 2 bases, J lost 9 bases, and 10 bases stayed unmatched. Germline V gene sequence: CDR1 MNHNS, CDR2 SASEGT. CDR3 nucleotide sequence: TGTGCCAGCAGTGAAATAGGGACTAGCTATTTTGCCCAGTACTTC. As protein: CASSEIGTSYFAQYF.

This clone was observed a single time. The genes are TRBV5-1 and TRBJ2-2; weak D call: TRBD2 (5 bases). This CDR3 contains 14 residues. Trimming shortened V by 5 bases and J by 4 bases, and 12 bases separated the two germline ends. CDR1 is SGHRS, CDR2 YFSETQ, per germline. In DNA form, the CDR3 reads TGCGCCAGCAGAGGAGGCCGGACCACCGGGGAGCTGTTTTTT. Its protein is CASRGGRTTGELFF.